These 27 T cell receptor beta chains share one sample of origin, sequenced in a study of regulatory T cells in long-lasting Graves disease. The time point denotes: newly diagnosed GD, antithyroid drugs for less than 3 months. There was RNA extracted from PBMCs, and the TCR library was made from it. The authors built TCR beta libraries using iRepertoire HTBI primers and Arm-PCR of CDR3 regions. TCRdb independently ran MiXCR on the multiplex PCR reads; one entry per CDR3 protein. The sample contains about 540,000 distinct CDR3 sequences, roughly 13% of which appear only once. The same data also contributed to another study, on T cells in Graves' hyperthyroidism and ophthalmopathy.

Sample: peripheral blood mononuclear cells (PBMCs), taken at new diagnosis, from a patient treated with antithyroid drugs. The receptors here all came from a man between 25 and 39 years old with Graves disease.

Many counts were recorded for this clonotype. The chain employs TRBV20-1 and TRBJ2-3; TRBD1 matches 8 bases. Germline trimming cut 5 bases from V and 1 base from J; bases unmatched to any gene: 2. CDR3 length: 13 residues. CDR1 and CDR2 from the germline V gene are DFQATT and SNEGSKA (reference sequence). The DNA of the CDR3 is TGCAGTGCTGGGGACAGGCGCACAGATACGCAGTATTTT. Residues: CSAGDRRTDTQYF.

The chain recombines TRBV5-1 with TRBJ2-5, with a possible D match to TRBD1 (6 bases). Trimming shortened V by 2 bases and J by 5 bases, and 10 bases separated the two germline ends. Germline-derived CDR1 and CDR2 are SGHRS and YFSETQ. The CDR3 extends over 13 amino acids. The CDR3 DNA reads TGCGCCAGCAGCTTCAGGGGCTGGGAGACCCAGTACTTC. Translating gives CASSFRGWETQYF.

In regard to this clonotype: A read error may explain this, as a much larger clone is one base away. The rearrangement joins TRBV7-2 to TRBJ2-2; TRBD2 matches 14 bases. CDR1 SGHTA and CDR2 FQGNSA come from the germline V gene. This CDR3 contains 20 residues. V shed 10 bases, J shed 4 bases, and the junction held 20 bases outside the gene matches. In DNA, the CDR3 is TGTGCCAACGCACGCCCCGGGCGGACTAGCGGGAGGCGGGGCACCGGGGAGCTGTTTTTT. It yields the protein CANARPGRTSGRRGTGELFF.

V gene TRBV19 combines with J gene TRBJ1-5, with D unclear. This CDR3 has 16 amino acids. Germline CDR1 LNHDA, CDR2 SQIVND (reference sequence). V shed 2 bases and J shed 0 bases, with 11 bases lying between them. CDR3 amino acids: CASSISLGDSNQPQHF. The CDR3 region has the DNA TGTGCCAGTAGTATATCCCTCGGGGATAGCAATCAGCCCCAGCATTTT.

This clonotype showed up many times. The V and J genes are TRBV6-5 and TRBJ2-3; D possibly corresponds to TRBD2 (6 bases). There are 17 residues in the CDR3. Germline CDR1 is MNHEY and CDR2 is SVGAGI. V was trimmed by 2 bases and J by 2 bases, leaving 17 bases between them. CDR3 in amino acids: CASSYTAGLSFTDTQYF. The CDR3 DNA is TGTGCCAGCAGTTACACCGCGGGACTCAGTTTCACAGATACGCAGTATTTT.

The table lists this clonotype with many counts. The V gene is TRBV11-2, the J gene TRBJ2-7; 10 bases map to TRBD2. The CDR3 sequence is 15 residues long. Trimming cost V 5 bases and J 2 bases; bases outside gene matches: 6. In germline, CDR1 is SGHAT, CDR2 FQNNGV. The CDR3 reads CASSLLAGLAYEQYF. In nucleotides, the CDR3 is TGTGCCAGCAGCCTACTAGCGGGGCTAGCCTACGAGCAGTACTTC.

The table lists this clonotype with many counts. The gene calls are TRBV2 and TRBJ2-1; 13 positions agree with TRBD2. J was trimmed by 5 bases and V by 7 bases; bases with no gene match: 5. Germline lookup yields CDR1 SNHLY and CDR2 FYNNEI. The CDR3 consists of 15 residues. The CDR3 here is CASKPTSGRDNEQFF. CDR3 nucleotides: TGTGCCAGCAAACCAACTAGCGGGAGGGACAATGAGCAGTTCTTC.

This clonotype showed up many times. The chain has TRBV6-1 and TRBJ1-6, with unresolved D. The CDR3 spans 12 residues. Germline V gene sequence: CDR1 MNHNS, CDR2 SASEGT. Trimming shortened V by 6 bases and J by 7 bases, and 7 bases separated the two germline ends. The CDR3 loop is CASSGNNSPLHF. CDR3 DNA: TGTGCCAGCAGCGGCAACAATTCACCCCTCCACTTT.

The CDR3 spells CASSVFGLARNEQFF. Here the CDR3 DNA reads TGTGCCAGCAGTGTTTTTGGACTAGCGAGAAATGAGCAGTTCTTC. The chain has TRBV2 and TRBJ2-1; TRBD2 matches 9 bases. This CDR3 spans 15 amino acids. V lost 4 bases and J lost 7; bases outside the gene matches: 8. Germline V gene lookup returns CDR1 SNHLY and CDR2 FYNNEI.

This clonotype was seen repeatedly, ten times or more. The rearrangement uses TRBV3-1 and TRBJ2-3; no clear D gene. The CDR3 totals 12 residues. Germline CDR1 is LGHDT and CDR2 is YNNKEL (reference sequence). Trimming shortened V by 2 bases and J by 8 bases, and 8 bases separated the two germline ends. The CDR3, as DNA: TGTGCCAGCAGCCAAAATTCTCGTACGCAGTATTTT. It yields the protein CASSQNSRTQYF.

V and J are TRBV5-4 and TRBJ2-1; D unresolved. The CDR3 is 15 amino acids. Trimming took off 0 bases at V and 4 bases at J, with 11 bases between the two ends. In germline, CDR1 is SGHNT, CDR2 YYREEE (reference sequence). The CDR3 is CASSLGLVGYNEQFF. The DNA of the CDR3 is TGTGCCAGCAGCTTGGGCCTAGTCGGGTACAATGAGCAGTTCTTC. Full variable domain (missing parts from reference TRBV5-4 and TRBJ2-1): ETGVTQSPTHLIKTRGQQVTLRCSSQSGHNTVSWYQQALGQGPQFIFQYYREEENGRGNFPPRFSGLQFPNYSSELNVNALELDDSALYLCASSLGLVGYNEQFFGPGTRLTVL.

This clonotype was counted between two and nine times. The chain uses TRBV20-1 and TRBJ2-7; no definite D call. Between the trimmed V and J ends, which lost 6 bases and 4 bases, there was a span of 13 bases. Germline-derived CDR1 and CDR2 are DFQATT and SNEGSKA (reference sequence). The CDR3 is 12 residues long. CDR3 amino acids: CSALTKRYEQYF. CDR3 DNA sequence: TGCAGTGCCCTTACCAAAAGGTACGAGCAGTACTTC.

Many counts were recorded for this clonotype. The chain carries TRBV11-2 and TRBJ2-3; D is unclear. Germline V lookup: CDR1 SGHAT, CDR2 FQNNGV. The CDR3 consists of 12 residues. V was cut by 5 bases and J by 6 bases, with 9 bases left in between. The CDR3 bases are TGTGCCAGCAGCCTAAACCCGGATACGCAGTATTTT. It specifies CASSLNPDTQYF.

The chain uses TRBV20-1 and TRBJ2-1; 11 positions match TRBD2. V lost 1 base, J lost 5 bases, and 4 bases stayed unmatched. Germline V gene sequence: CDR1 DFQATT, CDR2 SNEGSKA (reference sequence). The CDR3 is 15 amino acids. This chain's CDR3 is CSARAQLAGDNEQFF. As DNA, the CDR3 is TGCAGTGCTAGAGCCCAACTAGCGGGAGACAATGAGCAGTTCTTC.

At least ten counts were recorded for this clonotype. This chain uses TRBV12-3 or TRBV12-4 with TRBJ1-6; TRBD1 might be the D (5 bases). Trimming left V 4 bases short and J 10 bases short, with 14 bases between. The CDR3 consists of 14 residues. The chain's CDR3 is CASSSGGWYSPLHF. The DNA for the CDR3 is TGTGCCAGCAGTTCTGGGGGGTGGTACTCACCCCTCCACTTT.

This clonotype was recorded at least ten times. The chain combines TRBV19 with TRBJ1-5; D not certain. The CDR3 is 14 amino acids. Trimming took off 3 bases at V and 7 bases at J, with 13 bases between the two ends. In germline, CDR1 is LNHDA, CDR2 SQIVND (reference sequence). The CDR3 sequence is CASSMSQGPQPQHF. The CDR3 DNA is TGTGCCAGTAGTATGTCTCAAGGGCCCCAGCCCCAGCATTTT.

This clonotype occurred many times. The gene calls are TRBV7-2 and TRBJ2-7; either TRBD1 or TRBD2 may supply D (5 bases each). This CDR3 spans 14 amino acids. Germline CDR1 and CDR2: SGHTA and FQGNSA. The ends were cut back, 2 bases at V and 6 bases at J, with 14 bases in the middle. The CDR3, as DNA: TGTGCCAGCAGCTTACTGGGGCGTGGAGGCGAGCAGTACTTC. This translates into CASSLLGRGGEQYF.

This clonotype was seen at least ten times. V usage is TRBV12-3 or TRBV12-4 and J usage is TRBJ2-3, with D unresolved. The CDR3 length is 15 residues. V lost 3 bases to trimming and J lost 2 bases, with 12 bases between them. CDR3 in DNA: TGTGCCAGCAGTTTGAACAGCGACCTCACAGATACGCAGTATTTT. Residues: CASSLNSDLTDTQYF.

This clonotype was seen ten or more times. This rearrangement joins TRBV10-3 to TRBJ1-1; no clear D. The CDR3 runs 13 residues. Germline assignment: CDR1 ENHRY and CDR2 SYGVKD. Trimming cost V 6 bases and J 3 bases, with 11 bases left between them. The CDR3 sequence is CAISPRRDTEAFF. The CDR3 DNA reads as TGTGCCATCAGCCCAAGAAGGGACACTGAAGCTTTCTTT.

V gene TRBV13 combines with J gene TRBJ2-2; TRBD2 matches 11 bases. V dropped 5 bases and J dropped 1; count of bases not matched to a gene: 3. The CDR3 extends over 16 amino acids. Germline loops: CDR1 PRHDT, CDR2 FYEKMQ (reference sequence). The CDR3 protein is CASSEGLAGNTGELFF. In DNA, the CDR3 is TGTGCCAGCAGCGAAGGACTAGCGGGGAACACCGGGGAGCTGTTTTTT. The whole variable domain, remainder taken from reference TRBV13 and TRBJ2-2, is AAGVIQSPRHLIKEKRETATLKCYPIPRHDTVYWYQQGPGQDPQFLISFYEKMQSDKGSIPDRFSAQQFSDYHSELNMSSLELGDSALYFCASSEGLAGNTGELFFGEGSRLTVL.

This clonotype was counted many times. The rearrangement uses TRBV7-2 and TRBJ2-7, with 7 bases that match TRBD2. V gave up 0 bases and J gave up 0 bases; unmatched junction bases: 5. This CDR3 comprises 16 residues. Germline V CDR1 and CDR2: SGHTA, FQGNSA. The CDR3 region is CASSLATSDPSYEQYF. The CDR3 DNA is TGTGCCAGCAGCTTAGCTACTAGCGATCCCTCCTACGAGCAGTACTTC.

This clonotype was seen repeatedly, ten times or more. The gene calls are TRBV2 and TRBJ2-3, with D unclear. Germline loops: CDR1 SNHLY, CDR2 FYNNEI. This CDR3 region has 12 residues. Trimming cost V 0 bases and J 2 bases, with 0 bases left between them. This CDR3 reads CASSEATDTQYF. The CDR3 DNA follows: TGTGCCAGCAGTGAAGCCACAGATACGCAGTATTTT.

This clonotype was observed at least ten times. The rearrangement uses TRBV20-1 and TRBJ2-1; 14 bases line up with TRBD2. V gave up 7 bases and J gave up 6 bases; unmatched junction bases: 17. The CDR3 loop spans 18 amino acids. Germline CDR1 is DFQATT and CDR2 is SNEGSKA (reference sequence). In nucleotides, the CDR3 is TGCAGTGTTCCAGGGACTAGCGGGAGAGAACCCTACTCCAATGAGCAGTTCTTC. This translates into CSVPGTSGREPYSNEQFF.

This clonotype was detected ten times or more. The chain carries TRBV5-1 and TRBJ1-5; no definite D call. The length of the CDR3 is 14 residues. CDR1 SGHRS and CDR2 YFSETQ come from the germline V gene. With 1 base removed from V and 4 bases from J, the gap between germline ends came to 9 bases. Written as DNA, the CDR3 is TGCGCCAGCAGCTTGATAGGGCAGAATCAGCCCCAGCATTTT. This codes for CASSLIGQNQPQHF.

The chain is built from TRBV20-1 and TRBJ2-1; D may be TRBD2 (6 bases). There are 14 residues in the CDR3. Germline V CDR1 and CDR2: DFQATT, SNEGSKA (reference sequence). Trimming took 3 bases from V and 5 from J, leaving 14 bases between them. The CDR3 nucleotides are TGCAGTGCTAGGACGGGAGCTTGGAACAATGAGCAGTTCTTC. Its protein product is CSARTGAWNNEQFF.

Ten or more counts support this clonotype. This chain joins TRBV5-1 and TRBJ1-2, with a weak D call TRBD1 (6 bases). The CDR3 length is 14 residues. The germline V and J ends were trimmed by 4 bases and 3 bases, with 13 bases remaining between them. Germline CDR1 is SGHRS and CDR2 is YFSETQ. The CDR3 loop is CASSVTGLDYGYTF. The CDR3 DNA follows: TGCGCCAGCAGCGTGACAGGACTTGACTATGGCTACACCTTC. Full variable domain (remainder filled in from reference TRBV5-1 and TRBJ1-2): KAGVTQTPRYLIKTRGQQVTLSCSPISGHRSVSWYQQTPGQGLQFLFEYFSETQRNKGNFPGRFSGRQFSNSRSEMNVSTLELGDSALYLCASSVTGLDYGYTFGSGTRLTVV.

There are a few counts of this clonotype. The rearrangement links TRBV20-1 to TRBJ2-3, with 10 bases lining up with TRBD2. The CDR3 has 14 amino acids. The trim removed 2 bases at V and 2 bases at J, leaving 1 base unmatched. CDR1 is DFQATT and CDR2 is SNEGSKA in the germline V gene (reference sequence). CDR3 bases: TGCAGTGCTAGACTAGCGGGGGTCACAGATACGCAGTATTTT. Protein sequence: CSARLAGVTDTQYF.